This T cell receptor beta chain was recovered during a study of shared clonotypes between healthy human individuals (dated by TCRdb to 2020 to 2022). Context from the whole study: A couple of women and a few men aged 18 to 49 years were included in the cohort. For each donor, three plates each were used for CD4 naive and CD4 memory, two plates were used for CD8 naive, and one plate was used for CD8 memory. Blood TCR repertoires of about five healthy adults were deeply sequenced to estimate repertoire size and the extent of clonotype sharing between individuals. Per donor, leukapheresis produced somewhere between about 0.9 and 9 billion PBMCs. To increase sequencing depth and limit assay-specific biases, TCR repertoire library preparation and sequencing were carried out by different laboratories using diverse techniques. Overall study results and their limits: Pairwise subsampling indicated that sequencing depth was expected to affect the degree of clonotype sharing among donors. Compared with non-shared clonotypes, clonotypes shared by all four sorted-subset donors had higher generation probabilities. Rarefaction of sorted-subset datasets indicated incomplete sequencing despite the large sequencing depth. When several donors were compared, the shared fraction of clonotypes was about 5.2% for naive CD4, 3.5% for naive CD8, 2.3% for memory CD4, and around 0.4% for memory CD8. Estimated clonotype richness was generally larger for naive than for memory subsets. Sampling was restricted to blood, and TCR repertoires in tissue are likely to differ from TCR repertoires in blood. The small number of donors limited the genetic and exposure-history diversity represented.

From the cysteine through the phenylalanine, the CDR3 covers 13 amino acids. The retained sequence is limited to the CDR3, 39 bases, with the frame set at the first base. The germline ends are 12 bases apart after V is trimmed by 2 bases and J by 8 bases. The germline V gene specifies MRHNA as CDR1 and SNTAGT as CDR2. Healthy HIV-negative adults with no recently reported acute infections or vaccinations were included as donors. Every donor was a Caucasian adult residing in Nashville, Tennessee, USA. CD4+ T cells were enriched through magnetic negative selection, after which naive cells were positively selected on CD45RA and the remaining negative fraction served as the memory subset. Blood was collected by leukapheresis, and PBMCs were isolated by Ficoll-Histopaque density gradient centrifugation and then cryopreserved in liquid nitrogen vapor phase. Purity and quantity of every magnetically sorted T cell population were checked by analytical flow cytometry. Genomic DNA was isolated from each sorted fraction and quantified by UV absorbance on a Nanodrop 2000c.

TCR CDR3 regions were amplified from genomic DNA by multiplex PCR using the deep immunoSEQ assay. Extracted genomic DNA from each cell subset was spread evenly across all wells of several immunoSEQ 96-well plates, with each plate serving as a replicate. For sorted subsets, roughly 0.2 ug genomic DNA, equal to approximately 30,000 T cell genomes, was loaded into each replicate PCR. The purified libraries were quantified using a Qubit 3.0 fluorometer, sized with a Bioanalyzer 2100, and then quantified again using the KAPA Library Quantification kit. Every immunoSEQ 96-well plate was sequenced on a separate single-read 150-cycle Illumina NextSeq 550 flow cell. The published analysis was carried out like this. The immunoSEQ output contained only junctional sequences without quality scores, so filtering could not match that applied to full-length reads. To assign V/J genes and CDR3, sequences were annotated against IMGT germline references using PyIR, a Python wrapper for IgBLAST v1.9. Reads were filtered out if the reads had weak V/J assignments (E-value above 1e-6), no CDR3, stop codons, out-of-frame junctions, or ambiguous translated residues. A V3J clonotype was defined by an identical inferred V gene, J gene, and CDR3 amino acid sequence. The percentage overlap between two repertoires was calculated by dividing the number of shared unique clonotypes by the size of the smaller repertoire. Repertoire richness was assessed with RTK rarefaction, the Chao1 estimator, and Recon v2.1 estimates of unobserved clonotypes. Generation probabilities were computed with OLGA for all TCRbeta clonotypes obtained by the gDNA method from four donors. The immuneACCESS repertoire file appears here via TCRdb, limited to in-frame rearrangements. These files lack a portion of the clones; in checked studies, under half of the deficit traces to unresolved V genes, and the cause of the others is not known. V and J calls and clone size are those listed in that table; D and trimming were worked out from the DNA. The sample profile shows more than 2,000,000 clones; 85% to 95% of them were found once. Of the sample, 0.39% is held by the ten largest clones.

As concerns this clone: Its antigen is not yet known. Base quality data are lacking; no much larger clone is found one base away.

In this chain, TRBV6-4 is recombined with TRBJ1-2, with the D gene not clear enough to name. The sequenced material came from naive CD4+ T cells from PBMCs. The meaning of the sample's cell subset or site label: CD45RA+ positively selected. The clonotype originates from a man aged 18 to 29 in good health. Some clones in this sample may be carry-over from other donors' samples. The nucleotides read TGTGCCAGCAGTGACAGGGCGGGCTACGGCTACACCTTC. Protein translation: CASSDRAGYGYTF.